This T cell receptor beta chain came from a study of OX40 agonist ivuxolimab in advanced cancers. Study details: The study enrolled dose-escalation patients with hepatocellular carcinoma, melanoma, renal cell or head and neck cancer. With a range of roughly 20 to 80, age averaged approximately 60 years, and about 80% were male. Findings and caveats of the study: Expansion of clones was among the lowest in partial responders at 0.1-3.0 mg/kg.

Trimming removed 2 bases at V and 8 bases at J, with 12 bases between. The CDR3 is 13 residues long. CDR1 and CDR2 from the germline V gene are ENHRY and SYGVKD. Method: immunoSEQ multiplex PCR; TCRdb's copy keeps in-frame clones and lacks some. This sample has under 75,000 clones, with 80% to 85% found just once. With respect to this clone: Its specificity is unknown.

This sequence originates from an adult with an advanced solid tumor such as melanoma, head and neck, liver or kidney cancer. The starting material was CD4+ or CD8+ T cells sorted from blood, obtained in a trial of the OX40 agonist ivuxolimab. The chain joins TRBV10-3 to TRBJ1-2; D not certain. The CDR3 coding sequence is TGTGCCATCAGTGAGATGGCAGACTGGGGCTACACCTTC. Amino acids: CAISEMADWGYTF.